Below are 9 T cell receptor beta chains sequenced from a single sample in a study of breast tumors, draining lymph nodes, adjacent tissues. Samples came from axillary lymph nodes draining the breast cancer. TCRdb independently ran MiXCR on the multiplex PCR reads; one entry per CDR3 protein. The sample records 85,000 to 130,000 distinct CDR3 sequences, 30% being singletons. Sequenced: axillary lymph node tissue. The receptors originated from a female donor with breast cancer. Some clones in this sample may be carry-over from other donors' samples.

On this clonotype itself: A much bigger clone sits one base away, suggesting this may be a read error. This chain uses TRBV19 with TRBJ1-1; D is possibly TRBD1 (6 bases). Germline CDR1 and CDR2: LNHDA and SQIVND (reference sequence). There are 13 residues in the CDR3. Between the trimmed V and J ends, which lost 2 bases and 6 bases, there was a span of 10 bases. The CDR3 reads CASSIQGPPEAFF. CDR3 nucleotides: TGTGCCAGTAGTATACAGGGGCCTCCTGAAGCTTTCTTT.

This clonotype showed up many times. The rearrangement links TRBV5-4 to TRBJ2-1, with 15 bases identical to TRBD2. Germline V gene lookup returns CDR1 SGHNT and CDR2 YYREEE (reference sequence). This CDR3 has 20 residues. V lost 5 bases and J lost 1; bases outside the gene matches: 13. The chain's CDR3 is CASRIGTSGGRGGSYNEQFF. The CDR3 DNA is TGTGCCAGCAGAATCGGGACTAGCGGGGGGAGGGGAGGATCCTACAATGAGCAGTTCTTC.

This clonotype was seen just once. A read error is possible here, since a much larger clone lies one base away. The genes are TRBV30 and TRBJ1-5; possibly TRBD1 for D (6 bases). The CDR3 runs to 13 residues. Looked up from germline, CDR1 is GTSNPN and CDR2 is SVGIG (reference sequence). V lost 2 bases to trimming and J lost 4 bases, with 9 bases between them. CDR3 DNA sequence: TGTGCCTGGAGTCCAGACAGGAATCAGCCCCAGCATTTT. Its translation is CAWSPDRNQPQHF.

This clonotype was seen ten or more times. This rearrangement joins TRBV7-2 to TRBJ1-2; D might be TRBD1 (6 bases). V was shortened by 4 bases and J by 4 bases, with 13 bases between the two germline ends. The CDR3 is 14 amino acids. Germline CDR1 SGHTA, CDR2 FQGNSA. The CDR3 DNA follows: TGTGCCAGCAGCTCATGGGGGGGCTCCTATGGCTACACCTTC. It codes for CASSSWGGSYGYTF.

In the case of this clonotype: A read error may explain this, as a much larger clone is one base away. The rearrangement links TRBV7-3 to TRBJ2-1; tentative D call: TRBD1 (5 bases). Germline values: CDR1 SGHTA, CDR2 FQGTGA. V lost 5 bases and J 0 bases, leaving 14 bases between the germline ends. This CDR3 is 16 amino acids long. The CDR3 nucleotides are TGTGCCAGCAGCCCAAACGGCCAGGGCTCCTACAATGAGCAGTTCTTC. Protein sequence: CASSPNGQGSYNEQFF.

The chain carries TRBV20-1 and TRBJ1-6; D might be TRBD1 (5 bases). This CDR3 contains 15 residues. In germline, CDR1 is DFQATT, CDR2 SNEGSKA (reference sequence). Trimming took 3 bases from V and 4 from J, leaving 13 bases between them. In DNA, the CDR3 is TGCAGTGCTAGTCCAACCGGGGCTTATAATTCACCCCTCCACTTT. Translated: CSASPTGAYNSPLHF.

This clonotype has at least ten counts. V gene TRBV12-3 or TRBV12-4 combines with J gene TRBJ1-5; weak D call: TRBD1 (5 bases). Between the trimmed V and J ends, which lost 2 bases and 1 base, there was a span of 18 bases. This CDR3 spans 18 amino acids. DNA for the CDR3: TGTGCCAGCAGTTTAATAGTAACAGGCGGGATAAGCAATCAGCCCCAGCATTTT. This codes for CASSLIVTGGISNQPQHF.

This clonotype was counted at least ten times. The gene calls are TRBV19 and TRBJ2-5; TRBD1 aligns across 9 bases. This CDR3 is built from 15 residues. J was trimmed by 4 bases and V by 2 bases; bases with no gene match: 5. The germline V gene encodes CDR1 LNHDA and CDR2 SQIVND (reference sequence). The CDR3 DNA is TGTGCCAGTAGTATAAACAGGGGGCAGGGAGAGACCCAGTACTTC. Residues: CASSINRGQGETQYF.

This clonotype was counted a few times. The CDR3 spells CASRAGGTNTEAFF. CDR3 sequence (DNA): TGTGCCAGTAGAGCAGGGGGCACGAACACTGAAGCTTTCTTT. The rearrangement uses TRBV19 and TRBJ1-1, with 8 bases lining up with TRBD1. The CDR3 is 14 amino acids. J lost 1 base, V lost 6 bases, and 4 bases had no gene match. Germline CDR1 LNHDA, CDR2 SQIVND (reference sequence).